This entry lists 24 T cell receptor beta chains sequenced from one sample in a study of Graves' ophthalmopathy and Graves' hyperthyroidism. RNA transcripts provided the template for amplifying TCR beta CDR3 regions. Scientists carried out first-round RT-PCR using HTBI primers and then a second-round multiplex PCR. TCRdb processed the multiplex PCR reads anew with MiXCR; each CDR3 protein has one entry. The data contain about 660,000 distinct CDR3 sequences, about 41% of them singletons. The specimen was peripheral blood. These receptors were obtained from an adult man with Graves' ophthalmopathy.

This clonotype was counted at least ten times. V is TRBV7-2 and J is TRBJ2-2; 10 nucleotides line up with TRBD1. Germline-derived CDR1 and CDR2 are SGHTA and FQGNSA. This CDR3 is built from 16 residues. V lost 5 bases to trimming and J lost 5 bases; unmatched junction nucleotides: 8. The CDR3 loop is CASSPTGTGVTGELFF. CDR3 DNA: TGTGCCAGCAGCCCTACCGGGACAGGGGTTACCGGGGAGCTGTTTTTT. The entire variable domain, with the rest obtained from reference TRBV7-2 and TRBJ2-2, is as follows: GAGVSQSPSNKVTEKGKDVELRCDPISGHTALYWYRQSLGQGLEFLIYFQGNSAPDKSGLPSDRFSAERTGGSVSTLTIQRTQQEDSAVYLCASSPTGTGVTGELFFGEGSRLTVL.

As concerns this clonotype: A much larger clonotype is one base distant, so this may be a read error. The chain employs TRBV7-8 and TRBJ1-2; TRBD1 agrees at 8 bases. The CDR3 runs to 15 residues. Per the germline V gene, CDR1 is SGHVS and CDR2 is FQNEAQ. V was pared by 1 base and J by 4 bases, with 5 bases of the junction left unmatched. Here the CDR3 reads CASSLGQGMSYGYTF. DNA of the CDR3: TGTGCCAGCAGCTTAGGACAGGGGATGAGCTATGGCTACACCTTC.

This clonotype was seen ten or more times. DNA of the CDR3: TGCAGTGCTAGGAGGGGAAGTGATTCACCCCTCCACTTT. Encoded protein: CSARRGSDSPLHF. V gene TRBV20-1 combines with J gene TRBJ1-6; D is possibly TRBD1 (5 bases). The CDR3 loop spans 13 amino acids. Germline V gene data show CDR1 as DFQATT and CDR2 as SNEGSKA (reference sequence). The germline V and J ends were trimmed by 3 bases and 8 bases, with 11 bases remaining between them.

This chain joins TRBV7-3 and TRBJ2-7, with TRBD2 as a possible D gene (5 bases). Germline CDR1 is SGHTA and CDR2 is FQGTGA. V lost 4 bases to trimming and J lost 7 bases, with 26 bases between them. CDR3 length equals 17 residues. CDR3 loop: CASSSRLSTGSYNEQYF. The CDR3 DNA sequence: TGTGCCAGCAGCTCAAGATTGAGTACGGGGTCCTACAATGAGCAGTACTTC.

This chain joins TRBV5-1 and TRBJ2-7, with D unresolved. The CDR3 extends over 16 amino acids. Germline V lookup: CDR1 SGHRS, CDR2 YFSETQ. Trimming stripped 0 bases from V and 4 bases from J, with 17 bases between. In DNA, the CDR3 is TGCGCCAGCAGCTTGGGTCCGAAGGATTTGGATTACGAGCAGTACTTC. Amino acid sequence: CASSLGPKDLDYEQYF.

This clonotype was counted at least ten times. This CDR3 reads CASSLVAGATEAFF. In DNA form, the CDR3 reads TGTGCCAGCAGCTTAGTCGCAGGGGCCACTGAAGCTTTCTTT. The V and J genes are TRBV11-2 and TRBJ1-1; TRBD1 might be the D (6 bases). Germline CDR1 reads SGHAT; CDR2 reads FQNNGV. The CDR3 loop spans 14 amino acids. Trimming pared 1 base from V and 4 bases from J, leaving 10 bases between.

The chain is built from TRBV4-2 and TRBJ2-7; possibly TRBD1 for D (5 bases). CDR1 is LGHNA and CDR2 is YNFKEQ in the germline V gene. The CDR3 is 16 residues long. The germline V and J ends were trimmed by 1 base and 0 bases, with 13 bases remaining between them. The CDR3, as DNA: TGTGCCAGCAGCCAAGGGGAAGGGGCCCACTCCTACGAGCAGTACTTC. Its protein product is CASSQGEGAHSYEQYF.

This clonotype was seen only a few times. A much larger clone lies one base from this, so it may be a read error. This chain uses TRBV10-3 with TRBJ1-1; D is perhaps TRBD1 (6 bases). This CDR3 spans 14 amino acids. Germline CDR1 ENHRY, CDR2 SYGVKD. V was shortened by 3 bases and J by 4 bases, with 12 bases between the two germline ends. Written as DNA, the CDR3 is TGTGCCATCAGTGAATCCAGGGGAGCCACTGAAGCTTTCTTT. Protein product: CAISESRGATEAFF.

Only a few counts were recorded for this clonotype. V and J are TRBV18 and TRBJ2-7; D unclear. Trimming cost V 3 bases and J 7 bases, with 13 bases left between them. Germline V gene lookup returns CDR1 KGHSH and CDR2 LQKENI. The CDR3 is 13 amino acids. In nucleotides, the CDR3 is TGTGCCAGCTCACCTGAGGCGTCGACGGAGCAGTACTTC. Amino acid sequence: CASSPEASTEQYF.

With respect to this clonotype: Likely a read error: the CDR3 ends without its conserved phenylalanine or tryptophan. The chain has TRBV10-2 and TRBJ1-1, with a weak D call TRBD1 (5 bases). The CDR3 spans 13 residues. V gave up 8 bases and J gave up 5 bases, with 15 bases separating them. Germline CDR1 reads WSHSY; CDR2 reads SAAADI. This CDR3 is CASGGSAKTEAFL. CDR3 DNA sequence: TGCGCCAGCGGGGGGAGCGCGAAGACTGAAGCTTTCCTT.

The gene calls are TRBV5-8 and TRBJ1-1, with D tentatively TRBD1 (6 bases). Germline CDR1 and CDR2: SGHTS and YDEGEE. This CDR3 comprises 16 residues. V dropped 4 bases and J dropped 2 bases, with 18 bases sitting between them. Here the CDR3 reads CASSVRGGRINTEAFF. CDR3 in DNA: TGTGCCAGCAGCGTCAGAGGGGGACGGATTAACACTGAAGCTTTCTTT.

This clonotype was counted once. The chain carries TRBV20-1 and TRBJ1-2; 7 bases are shared with TRBD1. The germline CDR1 and CDR2 sequences are DFQATT and SNEGSKA (reference sequence). The CDR3 runs 13 residues. The V gene end was trimmed by 5 bases and the J gene end by 2 bases; junction bases not matched to a gene: 5. CDR3 DNA: TGCAGTGCTCTAGGGACAGCGAACTATGGCTACACCTTC. Protein: CSALGTANYGYTF.

Many counts were recorded for this clonotype. The rearrangement uses TRBV6-6 and TRBJ1-3, with a weak D call TRBD1 (6 bases). This CDR3 has 15 amino acids. CDR1 is MNHNY and CDR2 is SVGAGI in the germline V gene (reference sequence). V gave up 2 bases and J gave up 4 bases, with 12 bases separating them. The CDR3 nucleotides read TGTGCCAGCAGTTACATCAGCGGGGGCGGAAACACCATATATTTT. It specifies CASSYISGGGNTIYF.

This chain links TRBV29-1 with TRBJ1-2; D call uncertain. The CDR3 spans 13 residues. Germline V gene lookup returns CDR1 SQVTM and CDR2 ANQGSEA. Trimming stripped 4 bases from V and 2 bases from J, with 11 bases between. The CDR3, as DNA: TGCAGCGTTGCTCCAGGCTCGAACTATGGCTACACCTTC. It specifies CSVAPGSNYGYTF.

In its sample, this clonotype was seen many times. The V call is TRBV7-9, the J call TRBJ1-5; possible D gene TRBD1, 5 bases. CDR3 length: 15 residues. The germline gives CDR1 SEHNR, CDR2 FQNEAQ (reference sequence). V lost 5 bases, J lost 4 bases, and 15 bases lay in between. CDR3 DNA: TGTGCCAGCAGCCTGGGACGAGTCGGTAATCAGCCCCAGCATTTT. Its translation: CASSLGRVGNQPQHF. The entire variable domain, with the rest obtained from reference TRBV7-9 and TRBJ1-5, is as follows: DTGVSQNPRHKITKRGQNVTFRCDPISEHNRLYWYRQTLGQGPEFLTYFQNEAQLEKSRLLSDRFSAERPKGSFSTLEIQRTEQGDSAMYLCASSLGRVGNQPQHFGDGTRLSIL.

This clonotype has at least ten counts. This sequence joins TRBV6-5 and TRBJ1-6, with D possibly being TRBD1 (5 bases). CDR3 length: 15 residues. Germline assignment: CDR1 MNHEY and CDR2 SVGAGI. The V end was cut by 0 bases, the J end by 6 bases, with 9 bases between. CDR3 coding DNA: TGTGCCAGCAGTTACTCGACAGCGGCTAATTCACCCCTCCACTTT. Amino acids: CASSYSTAANSPLHF.

This clonotype is a singleton in its sample. The conserved phenylalanine or tryptophan normally closing the CDR3 is absent here, so this likely arose from a read error. The DNA is omitted, as the CDR3 cannot be located on it reliably, and the CDR3 follows TCRdb's listing. This rearrangement joins TRBV2 to TRBJ1-6. Germline V CDR1 and CDR2: SNHLY, FYNNEI. The CDR3 spans 8 residues, counting both ends. CDR3 loop: CASSDNSA.

At least ten counts were recorded for this clonotype. V usage is TRBV5-1 and J usage is TRBJ2-7; no clear D gene. V lost 0 bases to trimming and J lost 3 bases, with 10 bases between them. The CDR3 is 14 residues long. Germline CDR1 and CDR2: SGHRS and YFSETQ. CDR3 in amino acids: CASSLGPGLYEQYF. The CDR3 DNA reads as TGCGCCAGCAGCTTGGGGCCAGGCCTCTACGAGCAGTACTTC. Filled out from reference TRBV5-1 and TRBJ2-7, the complete variable domain reads KAGVTQTPRYLIKTRGQQVTLSCSPISGHRSVSWYQQTPGQGLQFLFEYFSETQRNKGNFPGRFSGRQFSNSRSEMNVSTLELGDSALYLCASSLGPGLYEQYFGPGTRLTVT.

The J gene is TRBJ1-3, the V gene TRBV5-1; D uncertain. V lost 4 bases to trimming and J lost 0 bases, with 11 bases between them. Germline V gene sequence: CDR1 SGHRS, CDR2 YFSETQ. The CDR3 extends over 15 amino acids. The CDR3 DNA follows: TGCGCCAGCAGCGTCAAGCCGAGCTCTGGAAACACCATATATTTT. Residues: CASSVKPSSGNTIYF.

This clonotype was recorded at least ten times. This chain joins TRBV19 and TRBJ1-6, with TRBD1 identical over 8 bases. The J segment lost 8 bases and the V segment lost 5 bases, leaving 8 bases of the junction unmatched. Germline V gene lookup returns CDR1 LNHDA and CDR2 SQIVND (reference sequence). This CDR3 has 15 residues. The CDR3 nucleotides are TGTGCCAGTAGTGTCACGACAGGGGAACATTCACCCCTCCACTTT. Protein: CASSVTTGEHSPLHF. Complete variable domain (other parts from reference TRBV19 and TRBJ1-6): DGGITQSPKYLFRKEGQNVTLSCEQNLNHDAMYWYRQDPGQGLRLIYYSQIVNDFQKGDIAEGYSVSREKKESFPLTVTSAQKNPTAFYLCASSVTTGEHSPLHFGNGTRLTVT.

This chain links TRBV15 with TRBJ2-7; D uncertain. This CDR3 has 13 amino acids. The germline V gene encodes CDR1 LNHNV and CDR2 YYDKDF (reference sequence). Trimming removed 0 bases from V and 5 bases from J, with 8 bases in between. CDR3 region: CATSRDVGDEQYF. In DNA form, the CDR3 reads TGTGCCACCAGCAGAGATGTGGGCGACGAGCAGTACTTC.

This clonotype was seen many times. V gene TRBV5-1 combines with J gene TRBJ2-7, with 7 bases lining up with TRBD1. This CDR3 has 15 amino acids. V shed 0 bases, J shed 2 bases, and the junction held 5 bases outside the gene matches. The germline V gene has CDR1 SGHRS and CDR2 YFSETQ. CDR3: CASSLAGQDAYEQYF. CDR3 nucleotides: TGCGCCAGCAGCTTGGCAGGACAGGACGCCTACGAGCAGTACTTC. Based on the CDR3 plus reference TRBV5-1 and TRBJ2-7, the full variable domain is KAGVTQTPRYLIKTRGQQVTLSCSPISGHRSVSWYQQTPGQGLQFLFEYFSETQRNKGNFPGRFSGRQFSNSRSEMNVSTLELGDSALYLCASSLAGQDAYEQYFGPGTRLTVT.

There are many counts of this clonotype. The chain has TRBV2 and TRBJ2-2, with D possibly matching TRBD1 (6 bases). The CDR3 loop spans 15 amino acids. V lost 6 bases, J lost 7 bases, and 18 bases lay in between. Germline CDR1 and CDR2: SNHLY and FYNNEI. CDR3 protein: CASREQGPVGGELFF. The CDR3 nucleotides read TGTGCCAGCAGAGAACAGGGCCCGGTTGGCGGGGAGCTGTTTTTT.

This clonotype was seen ten or more times. The gene calls are TRBV7-9 and TRBJ2-7; TRBD1 matches 12 bases. The V and J ends lost 6 bases and 5 bases, in that order; junction bases with no gene match: 8. CDR3 length: 15 residues. The germline gives CDR1 SEHNR, CDR2 FQNEAQ (reference sequence). The CDR3 DNA reads as TGTGCCAGCAGTAACCCGGGACAGGGGGCGCACGAGCAGTACTTC. Translated: CASSNPGQGAHEQYF.